This TCR beta chain was sequenced in a study of shared clonotypes between healthy human individuals. Findings of the study overall: Read depth was anticipated to influence clonotype sharing among donors. Only blood underwent sampling, and tissue repertoires likely differ.

The V gene lost 6 bases and the J gene lost 7 bases, with 7 bases spanning the gap. This CDR3 has 11 residues. Per the germline V gene, CDR1 is SNHLY and CDR2 is FYNNEI. CD45RO-negative CD8 cells positively selected for CCR7 made up the naive population, which excluded terminally differentiated effector memory CD45RA+ cells. For this clone: Its antigen remains unknown.

Assay: immunoSEQ multiplex PCR; the TCRdb copy retains only in-frame clones and omits some. The table lists about 2.2 million clones, around 93% of them singletons, with around 1.8% in the top ten. The clonotype originates from a man aged 18-30 years in good health. Some clones in this sample may be carry-over from other donors' samples. What was sequenced was naive CD8+ T cells from PBMCs. V and J are TRBV2 and TRBJ2-1; D ambiguous. In DNA form, the CDR3 reads TGTGCCAGCAGGGGTATGAATGAGCAGTTCTTC. It codes for CASRGMNEQFF.